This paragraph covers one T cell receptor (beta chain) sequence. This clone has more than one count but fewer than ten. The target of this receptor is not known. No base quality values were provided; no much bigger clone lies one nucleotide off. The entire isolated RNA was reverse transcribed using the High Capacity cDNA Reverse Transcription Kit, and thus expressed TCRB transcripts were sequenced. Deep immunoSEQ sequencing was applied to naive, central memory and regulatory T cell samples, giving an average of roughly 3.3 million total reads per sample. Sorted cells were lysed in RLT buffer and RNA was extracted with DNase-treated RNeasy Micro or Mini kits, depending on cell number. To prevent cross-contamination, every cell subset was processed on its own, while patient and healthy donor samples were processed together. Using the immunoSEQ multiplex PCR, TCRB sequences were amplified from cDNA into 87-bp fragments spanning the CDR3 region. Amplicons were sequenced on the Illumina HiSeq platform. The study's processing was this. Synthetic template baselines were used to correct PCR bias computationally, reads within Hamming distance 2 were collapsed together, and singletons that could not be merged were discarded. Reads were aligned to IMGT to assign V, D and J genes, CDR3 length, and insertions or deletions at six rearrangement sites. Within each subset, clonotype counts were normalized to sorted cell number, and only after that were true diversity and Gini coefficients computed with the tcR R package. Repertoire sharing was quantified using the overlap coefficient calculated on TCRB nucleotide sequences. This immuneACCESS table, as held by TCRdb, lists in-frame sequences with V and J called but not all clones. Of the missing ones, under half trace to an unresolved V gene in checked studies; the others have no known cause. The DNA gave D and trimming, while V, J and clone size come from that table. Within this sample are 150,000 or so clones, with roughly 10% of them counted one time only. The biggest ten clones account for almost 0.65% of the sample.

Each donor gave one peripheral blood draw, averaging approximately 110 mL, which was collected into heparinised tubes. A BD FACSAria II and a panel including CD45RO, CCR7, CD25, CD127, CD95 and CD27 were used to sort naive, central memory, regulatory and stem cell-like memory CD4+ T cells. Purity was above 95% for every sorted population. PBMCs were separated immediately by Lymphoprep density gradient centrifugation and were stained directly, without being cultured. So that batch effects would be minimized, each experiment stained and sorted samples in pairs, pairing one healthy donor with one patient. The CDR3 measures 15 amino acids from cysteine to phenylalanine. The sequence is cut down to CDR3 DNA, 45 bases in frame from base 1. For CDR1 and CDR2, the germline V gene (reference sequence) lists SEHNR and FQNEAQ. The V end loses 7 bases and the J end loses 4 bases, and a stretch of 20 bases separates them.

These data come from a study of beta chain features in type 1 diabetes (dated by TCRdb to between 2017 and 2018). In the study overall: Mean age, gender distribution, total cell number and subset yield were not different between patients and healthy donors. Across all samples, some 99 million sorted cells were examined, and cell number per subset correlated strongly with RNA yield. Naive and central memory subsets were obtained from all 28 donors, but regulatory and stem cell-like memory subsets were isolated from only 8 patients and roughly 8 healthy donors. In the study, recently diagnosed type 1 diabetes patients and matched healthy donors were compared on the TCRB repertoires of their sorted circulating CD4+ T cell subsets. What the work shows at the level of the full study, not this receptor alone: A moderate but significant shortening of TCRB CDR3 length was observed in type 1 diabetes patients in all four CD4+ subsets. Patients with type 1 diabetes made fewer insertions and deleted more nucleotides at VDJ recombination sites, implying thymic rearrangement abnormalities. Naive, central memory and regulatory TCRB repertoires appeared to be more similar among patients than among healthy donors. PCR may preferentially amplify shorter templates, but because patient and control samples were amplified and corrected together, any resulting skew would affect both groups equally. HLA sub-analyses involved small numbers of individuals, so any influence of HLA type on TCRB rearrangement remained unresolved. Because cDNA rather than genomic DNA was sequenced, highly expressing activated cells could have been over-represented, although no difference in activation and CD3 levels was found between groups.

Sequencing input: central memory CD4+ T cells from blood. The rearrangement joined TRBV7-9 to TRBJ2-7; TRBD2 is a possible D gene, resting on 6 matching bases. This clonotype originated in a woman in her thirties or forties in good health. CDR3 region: CASTKAGTDLYEQYF. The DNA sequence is TGTGCCAGCACAAAGGCGGGGACGGACCTATACGAGCAGTACTTC.